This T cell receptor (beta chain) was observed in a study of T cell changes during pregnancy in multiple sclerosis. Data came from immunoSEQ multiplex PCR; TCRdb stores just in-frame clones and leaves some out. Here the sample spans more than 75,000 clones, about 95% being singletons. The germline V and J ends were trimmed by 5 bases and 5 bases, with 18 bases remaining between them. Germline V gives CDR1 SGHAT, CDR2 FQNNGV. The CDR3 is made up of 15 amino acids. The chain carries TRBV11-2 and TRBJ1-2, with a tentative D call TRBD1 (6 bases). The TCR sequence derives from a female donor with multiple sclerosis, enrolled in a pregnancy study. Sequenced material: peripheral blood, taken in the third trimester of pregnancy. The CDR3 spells CASSPLRGRGYGYTF. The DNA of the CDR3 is TGTGCCAGCAGCCCACTGAGGGGCAGGGGTTATGGCTACACCTTC.